The 21 T cell receptor beta chains in this list originate from one sample, sequenced in a study of blood T cell repertoires in COVID-19. TCRdb keeps only in-frame clones here, not all; method: immunoSEQ multiplex PCR. This table holds 250,000 to 300,000 clones, 85% to 90% found once. The sequencing input was PBMCs or T cells enriched from blood (not recorded which). The receptors here all came from a woman aged 55-69 years who had recovered from COVID-19.

This chain joins TRBV12-3 or TRBV12-4 and TRBJ1-2, with a tentative D call TRBD1 (5 bases). The V and J ends lost 6 bases and 3 bases respectively, with 8 bases between them. This CDR3 region has 12 residues. The CDR3 nucleotides read TGTGCCAGCAGACTCAGGGACTATGGCTACACCTTC. This sequence encodes CASRLRDYGYTF.

This clone appeared once. The chain is built from TRBV5-3 and TRBJ1-6; no clear D. TRBV5-3 is filed as an ORF, its function uncertain. V was clipped by 0 bases and J by 6 bases, with 13 bases between them. CDR3 length: 16 residues. The CDR3 spells CARSLDARLFNSPLHF. The CDR3 DNA reads as TGTGCCAGAAGCTTGGACGCTAGACTTTTTAATTCACCCCTCCACTTT.

About this clone itself: One junction end disagrees with the germline gene, perhaps due to a read error. V usage is TRBV6-2 or TRBV6-3 and J usage is TRBJ1-2; D not certain. The germline V gene encodes CDR1 MNHEY and CDR2 SVGEGT. The CDR3 runs 12 residues. The CDR3 region has the DNA TGTGCCAGCAGTGACTCCGGCGGTGGCTACACCTTC. This translates into CASSDSGGGYTF.

This rearrangement joins TRBV9 to TRBJ1-6; D is possibly TRBD1 (5 bases). V was pared by 0 bases and J by 9 bases, with 13 bases between. CDR3 length: 15 amino acids. CDR1 and CDR2 (germline): SGDLS, YYNGEE. The CDR3 here is CASSVGGEYGSPLHF. CDR3 coding DNA: TGTGCCAGCAGCGTAGGGGGGGAATACGGTTCACCCCTCCACTTT.

The chain has TRBV2 and TRBJ1-4; 7 bases align to TRBD1. Germline CDR1 reads SNHLY; CDR2 reads FYNNEI. The length of the CDR3 is 14 residues. Unmatched junction bases numbered 10, after V lost 7 bases and J lost 8 bases. CDR3 protein: CASTPGQPPEKLFF. The DNA of the CDR3 is TGTGCCAGCACCCCGGGACAGCCGCCCGAAAAACTGTTTTTT.

With respect to this clone: The germline gene is not matched at one end of the junction; a read error may be the cause. V usage is TRBV24-1 and J usage is TRBJ1-3; D may be TRBD1 (6 bases). Germline V gene data show CDR1 as KGHDR and CDR2 as SFDVKD. This CDR3 has 13 residues. CDR3 amino acids: CATSDSEPAGAHF. CDR3 DNA: TGTGCCACCAGTGATTCCGAACCTGCAGGGGCCCATTTT.

The chain is built from TRBV11-2 and TRBJ1-1; D possibly corresponds to TRBD1 (5 bases). This CDR3 is built from 12 residues. V lost 3 bases to trimming and J lost 6 bases, with 8 bases between them. Germline loops: CDR1 SGHAT, CDR2 FQNNGV. CDR3 DNA: TGTGCCAGCAGCTTGGGGCACGCTGAAGCTTTCTTT. This translates into CASSLGHAEAFF.

The rearrangement uses TRBV7-9 and TRBJ2-7, with D perhaps matching TRBD2 (6 bases). Germline V gene sequence: CDR1 SEHNR, CDR2 FQNEAQ (reference sequence). V dropped 3 bases and J dropped 3 bases, with 9 bases sitting between them. The CDR3 is 13 amino acids. This CDR3 reads CASSFGTGYEQYF. The CDR3 bases are TGTGCCAGCAGCTTCGGGACTGGCTACGAGCAGTACTTC.

This rearrangement joins TRBV2 to TRBJ1-2, with 9 bases lining up with TRBD1. CDR3 size: 14 residues. Germline loops: CDR1 SNHLY, CDR2 FYNNEI. Trimming at V came to 5 bases and at J to 4 bases, leaving 5 bases not matched to a gene. The CDR3 here is CASSRDREVYGYTF. CDR3 coding DNA: TGTGCCAGCAGTCGGGACAGGGAGGTCTATGGCTACACCTTC.

The chain has TRBV9 and TRBJ2-7; 9 positions agree with TRBD1. Trimming removed 4 bases from V and 0 bases from J; junction bases left unmatched: 5. The CDR3 consists of 15 residues. Germline CDR1 is SGDLS and CDR2 is YYNGEE. The CDR3 loop is CASSPGTGFSYEQYF. In DNA form, the CDR3 reads TGTGCCAGCAGCCCCGGGACAGGGTTCTCCTACGAGCAGTACTTC.

The rearrangement uses TRBV18 and TRBJ2-1, with TRBD1 identical over 7 bases. J gave up 2 bases and V 3 bases, and 7 bases lay outside the gene matches. The CDR3 covers 16 residues. Germline-derived CDR1 and CDR2 are KGHSH and LQKENI. The CDR3 bases are TGTGCCAGCTCACCTACAGCAGGGGGTGCCTACAATGAGCAGTTCTTC. This translates into CASSPTAGGAYNEQFF.

The CDR3 spells CASSRISRLDEQFF. Here the CDR3 DNA reads TGTGCCAGCAGCAGAATCTCACGGTTGGATGAGCAGTTCTTC. The chain joins TRBV3-1 (or the pseudogene TRBV3-2) to TRBJ2-1; D not resolved. This CDR3 spans 14 amino acids. V lost 5 bases to trimming and J lost 8 bases, with 16 bases between them. Germline CDR1 and CDR2: LGHDT and YNNKEL (reference sequence).

J is TRBJ1-2 and V is TRBV28; TRBD1 agrees at 8 bases. V lost 5 bases, J lost 2 bases, and 7 bases stayed unmatched. Germline V gene sequence: CDR1 MDHEN, CDR2 SYDVKM. CDR3 length: 15 amino acids. The chain's CDR3 is CASSLRTGWNYGYTF. CDR3 sequence (DNA): TGTGCCAGCAGTCTCCGGACAGGGTGGAACTATGGCTACACCTTC.

The genes are TRBV19 and TRBJ1-6; D is possibly TRBD1 (6 bases). V was trimmed by 9 bases and J by 5 bases, leaving 17 bases between them. From germline, CDR1 is LNHDA and CDR2 SQIVND (reference sequence). This CDR3 spans 15 amino acids. CDR3 sequence: CARKVGARDNSPLHF. The DNA of the CDR3 is TGTGCCAGGAAAGTGGGGGCTCGGGATAATTCACCCCTCCACTTT.

V is TRBV28 and J is TRBJ2-7; D may be TRBD2 (5 bases). This CDR3 has 16 residues. V lost 2 bases and J lost 1, with 15 bases in between. Germline V gene data show CDR1 as MDHEN and CDR2 as SYDVKM. The CDR3: CASSLRRSTPSYEQYF. For the CDR3, the DNA is TGTGCCAGCAGTTTAAGGAGGTCGACGCCTTCCTACGAGCAGTACTTC.

J is TRBJ2-2 and V is TRBV9, with 7 bases fitting TRBD2. Germline V lookup: CDR1 SGDLS, CDR2 YYNGEE. Trimming took 4 bases from V and 2 from J; bases not matched to a gene: 5. This CDR3 contains 15 residues. CDR3 sequence: CASSPSGVNTGELFF. In DNA form, the CDR3 reads TGTGCCAGCAGCCCCAGCGGGGTTAACACCGGGGAGCTGTTTTTT.

The rearrangement joins TRBV5-1 to TRBJ1-6, with D possibly being TRBD1 (5 bases). The CDR3 runs 14 residues. Trimming shortened V by 4 bases and J by 6 bases, and 11 bases separated the two germline ends. Germline V CDR1 and CDR2: SGHRS, YFSETQ. The CDR3 DNA follows: TGCGCCAGCAGCCCCCAGGGAACTAATTCACCCCTCCACTTT. Protein sequence: CASSPQGTNSPLHF.

This chain uses TRBV18 with TRBJ1-5; TRBD1 matches 11 bases. The CDR3 is 15 residues long. Germline V gene data show CDR1 as KGHSH and CDR2 as LQKENI. Unmatched junction bases numbered 4, after V lost 2 bases and J lost 7 bases. The chain's CDR3 is CASSPGGQGVQPQHF. CDR3 nucleotides: TGTGCCAGCTCACCAGGGGGACAGGGGGTGCAGCCCCAGCATTTT. The variable domain in full, with the rest retrieved from reference TRBV18 and TRBJ1-5, is NAGVMQNPRHLVRRRGQEARLRCSPMKGHSHVYWYRQLPEEGLKFMVYLQKENIIDESGMPKERFSAEFPKEGPSILRIQQVVRGDSAAYFCASSPGGQGVQPQHFGDGTRLSIL.

V is TRBV19 and J is TRBJ1-5; TRBD1 matches 9 bases. From germline, CDR1 is LNHDA and CDR2 SQIVND (reference sequence). The CDR3 consists of 15 residues. V shed 8 bases and J 6 bases; nucleotides not matched to a gene: 11. The CDR3 protein is CASQTGQGQTQPQHF. The CDR3 region has the DNA TGTGCCAGTCAAACAGGACAGGGGCAGACTCAGCCCCAGCATTTT.

This clone was seen only a few times. This chain links TRBV10-1 with TRBJ2-2; 8 bases align to TRBD2. Germline V lookup: CDR1 WNHNN, CDR2 SYGVQD (reference sequence). This CDR3 contains 15 residues. Losses at the gene ends were 3 bases for V and 6 bases for J; bases not matched to a gene: 6. In DNA form, the CDR3 reads TGCGCCAGCAGTGAACATAGCGGGACACCCGGGGAGCTGTTTTTT. Translated: CASSEHSGTPGELFF.

This chain joins TRBV5-1 and TRBJ2-7; D might be TRBD2 (6 bases). The CDR3 is 14 residues long. V was cut by 4 bases and J by 0 bases, with 11 bases left in between. Germline CDR1 is SGHRS and CDR2 is YFSETQ. DNA of the CDR3: TGCGCCAGCAGCCCCGGGGGAGGCTCCTACGAGCAGTACTTC. Translation gives CASSPGGGSYEQYF.